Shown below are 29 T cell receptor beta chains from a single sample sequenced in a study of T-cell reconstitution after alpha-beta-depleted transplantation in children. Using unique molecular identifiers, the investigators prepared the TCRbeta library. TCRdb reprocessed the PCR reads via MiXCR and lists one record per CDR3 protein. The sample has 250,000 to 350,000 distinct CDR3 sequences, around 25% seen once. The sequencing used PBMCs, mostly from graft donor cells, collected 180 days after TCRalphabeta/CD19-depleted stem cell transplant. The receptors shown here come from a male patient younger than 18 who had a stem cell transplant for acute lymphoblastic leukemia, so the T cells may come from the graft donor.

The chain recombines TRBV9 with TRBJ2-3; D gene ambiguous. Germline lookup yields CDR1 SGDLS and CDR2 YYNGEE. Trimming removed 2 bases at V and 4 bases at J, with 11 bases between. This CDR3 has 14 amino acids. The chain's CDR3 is CASSVTPGADTQYF. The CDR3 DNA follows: TGTGCCAGCAGCGTGACACCCGGAGCAGATACGCAGTATTTT.

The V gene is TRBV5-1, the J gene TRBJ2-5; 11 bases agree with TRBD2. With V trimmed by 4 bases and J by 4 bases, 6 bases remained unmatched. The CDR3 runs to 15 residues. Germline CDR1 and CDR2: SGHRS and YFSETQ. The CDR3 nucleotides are TGCGCCAGCAGCGTGCTAGCGGGGGGTCGAGAGACCCAGTACTTC. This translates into CASSVLAGGRETQYF.

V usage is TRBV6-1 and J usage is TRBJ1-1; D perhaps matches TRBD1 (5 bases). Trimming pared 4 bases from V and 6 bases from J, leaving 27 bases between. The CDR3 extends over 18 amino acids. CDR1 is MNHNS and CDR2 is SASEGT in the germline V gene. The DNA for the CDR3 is TGTGCCAGCAGTGCACCGGATCTATACAGGTCGGGGTACGCTGAAGCTTTCTTT. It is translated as CASSAPDLYRSGYAEAFF.

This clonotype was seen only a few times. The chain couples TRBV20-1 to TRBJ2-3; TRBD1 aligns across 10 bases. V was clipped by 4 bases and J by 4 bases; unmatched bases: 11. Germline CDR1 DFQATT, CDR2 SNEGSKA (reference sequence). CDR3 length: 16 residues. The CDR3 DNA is TGCAGTGCTACCGCCCCGGACAGGGGGTGGTCAGATACGCAGTATTTT. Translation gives CSATAPDRGWSDTQYF.

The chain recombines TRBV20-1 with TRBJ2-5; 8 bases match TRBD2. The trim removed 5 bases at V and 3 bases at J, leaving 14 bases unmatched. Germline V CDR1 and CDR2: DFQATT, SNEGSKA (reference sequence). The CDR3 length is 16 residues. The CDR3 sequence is CSAPPRYSGREETQYF. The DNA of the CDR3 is TGCAGTGCTCCCCCCCGGTACAGCGGGAGAGAAGAGACCCAGTACTTC.

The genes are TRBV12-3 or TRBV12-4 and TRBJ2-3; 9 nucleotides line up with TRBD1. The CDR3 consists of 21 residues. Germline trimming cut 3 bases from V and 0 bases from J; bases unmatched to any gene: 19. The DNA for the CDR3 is TGTGCCAGCAGTTTCGACCCGACAGGGGGTAGCGAGGGTGTAAGCACAGATACGCAGTATTTT. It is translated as CASSFDPTGGSEGVSTDTQYF.

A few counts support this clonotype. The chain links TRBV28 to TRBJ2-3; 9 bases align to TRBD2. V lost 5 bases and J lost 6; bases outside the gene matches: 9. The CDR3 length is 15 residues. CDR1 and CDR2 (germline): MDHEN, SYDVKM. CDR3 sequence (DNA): TGTGCCAGCAGTCGGTTGCGGGAGGGCCGCGATACGCAGTATTTT. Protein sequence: CASSRLREGRDTQYF. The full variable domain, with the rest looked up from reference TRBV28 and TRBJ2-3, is DVKVTQSSRYLVKRTGEKVFLECVQDMDHENMFWYRQDPGLGLRLIYFSYDVKMKEKGDIPEGYSVSREKKERFSLILESASTNQTSMYLCASSRLREGRDTQYFGPGTRLTVL.

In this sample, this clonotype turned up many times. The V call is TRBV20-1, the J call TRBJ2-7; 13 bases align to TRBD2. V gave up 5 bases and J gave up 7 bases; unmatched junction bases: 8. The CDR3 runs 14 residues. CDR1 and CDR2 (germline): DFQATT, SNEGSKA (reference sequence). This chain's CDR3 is CSARGTSGNGEQYF. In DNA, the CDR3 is TGCAGTGCTCGAGGGACTAGCGGGAATGGAGAGCAGTACTTC.

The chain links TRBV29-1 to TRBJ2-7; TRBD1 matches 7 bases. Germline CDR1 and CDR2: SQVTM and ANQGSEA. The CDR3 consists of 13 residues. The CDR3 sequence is CSPPGQILYEQYF. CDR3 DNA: TGCAGTCCCCCGGGACAGATCCTCTACGAGCAGTACTTC.

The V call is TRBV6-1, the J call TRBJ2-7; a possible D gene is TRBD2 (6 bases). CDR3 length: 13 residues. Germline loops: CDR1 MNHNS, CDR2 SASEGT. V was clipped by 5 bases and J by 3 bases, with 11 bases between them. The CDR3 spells CASSPGADYEQYF. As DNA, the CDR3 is TGTGCCAGCAGTCCGGGAGCGGACTACGAGCAGTACTTC.

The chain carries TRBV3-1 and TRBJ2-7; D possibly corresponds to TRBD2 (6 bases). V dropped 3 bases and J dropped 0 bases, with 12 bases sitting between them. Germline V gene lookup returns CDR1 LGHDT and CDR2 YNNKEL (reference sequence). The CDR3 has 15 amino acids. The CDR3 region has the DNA TGTGCCAGCAGCCAGGGCGGGGTCGTCTCCTACGAGCAGTACTTC. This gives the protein CASSQGGVVSYEQYF.

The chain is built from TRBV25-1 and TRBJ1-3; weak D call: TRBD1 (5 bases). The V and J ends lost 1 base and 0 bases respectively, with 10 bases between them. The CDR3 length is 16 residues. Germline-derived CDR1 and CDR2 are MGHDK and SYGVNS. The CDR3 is CASSEFMGRSGNTIYF. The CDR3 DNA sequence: TGTGCCAGCAGTGAATTTATGGGACGCTCTGGAAACACCATATATTTT.

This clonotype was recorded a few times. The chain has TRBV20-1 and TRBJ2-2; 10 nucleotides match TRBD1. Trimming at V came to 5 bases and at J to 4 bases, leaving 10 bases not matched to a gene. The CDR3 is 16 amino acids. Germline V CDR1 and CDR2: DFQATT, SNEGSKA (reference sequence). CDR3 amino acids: CSAPLPGQGITGELFF. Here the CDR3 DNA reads TGCAGTGCTCCACTCCCGGGACAGGGGATCACCGGGGAGCTGTTTTTT.

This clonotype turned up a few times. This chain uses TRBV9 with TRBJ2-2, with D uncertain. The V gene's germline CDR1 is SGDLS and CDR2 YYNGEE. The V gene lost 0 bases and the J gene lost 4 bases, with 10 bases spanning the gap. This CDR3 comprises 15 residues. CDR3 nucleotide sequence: TGTGCCAGCAGCGTAGGCTACAGAACCACCGGGGAGCTGTTTTTT. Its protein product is CASSVGYRTTGELFF.

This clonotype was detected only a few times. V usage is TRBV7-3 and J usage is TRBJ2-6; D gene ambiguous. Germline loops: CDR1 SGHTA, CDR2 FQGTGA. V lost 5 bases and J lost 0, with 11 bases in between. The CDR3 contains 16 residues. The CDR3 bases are TGTGCCAGCAGCCGCGACCAGCTCTCTGGGGCCAACGTCCTGACTTTC. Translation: CASSRDQLSGANVLTF.

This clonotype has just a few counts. The CDR3 here is CASSVVGGRSPLHF. DNA of the CDR3: TGTGCCAGCAGCGTAGTTGGGGGTCGTTCACCCCTCCACTTT. The chain links TRBV9 to TRBJ1-6, with D perhaps TRBD1 (5 bases). V was shortened by 0 bases and J by 9 bases, with 10 bases between the two germline ends. The CDR3 spans 14 residues. Germline CDR1 and CDR2: SGDLS and YYNGEE.

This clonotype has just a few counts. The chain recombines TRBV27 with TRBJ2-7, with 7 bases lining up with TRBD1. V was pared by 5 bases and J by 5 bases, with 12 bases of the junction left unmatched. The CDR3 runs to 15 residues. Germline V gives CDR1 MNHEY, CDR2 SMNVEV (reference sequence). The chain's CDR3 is CASSPRGQAPHEQYF. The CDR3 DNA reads TGTGCCAGCAGTCCCCGTGGACAGGCACCCCACGAGCAGTACTTC.

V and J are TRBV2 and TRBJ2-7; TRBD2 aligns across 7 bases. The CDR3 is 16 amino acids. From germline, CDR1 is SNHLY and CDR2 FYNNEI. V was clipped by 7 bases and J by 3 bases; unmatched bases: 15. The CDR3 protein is CASIPKFQRGNYEQYF. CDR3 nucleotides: TGTGCCAGCATCCCTAAGTTCCAGCGGGGAAACTACGAGCAGTACTTC.

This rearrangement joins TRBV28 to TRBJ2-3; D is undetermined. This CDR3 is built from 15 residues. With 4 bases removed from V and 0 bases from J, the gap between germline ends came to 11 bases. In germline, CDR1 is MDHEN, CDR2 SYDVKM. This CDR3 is CASSSHDISTDTQYF. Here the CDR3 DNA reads TGTGCCAGCAGTTCACACGACATTAGCACAGATACGCAGTATTTT.

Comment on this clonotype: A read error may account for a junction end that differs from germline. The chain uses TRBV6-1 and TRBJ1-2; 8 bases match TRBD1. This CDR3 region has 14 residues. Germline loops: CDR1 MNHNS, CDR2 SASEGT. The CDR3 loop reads CASSPIDRGYGDTF. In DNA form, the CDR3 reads TGTGCCAGCAGTCCCATCGACAGGGGCTATGGCGACACCTTC.

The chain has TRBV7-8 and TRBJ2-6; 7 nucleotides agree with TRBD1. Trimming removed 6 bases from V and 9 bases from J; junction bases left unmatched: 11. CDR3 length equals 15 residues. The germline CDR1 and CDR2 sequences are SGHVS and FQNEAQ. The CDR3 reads CASRPDRVYDNVLTF. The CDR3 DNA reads TGTGCCAGCAGACCCGACAGGGTCTATGACAACGTCCTGACTTTC. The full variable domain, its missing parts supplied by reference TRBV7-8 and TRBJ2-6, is GAGVSQSPRYKVAKRGQDVALRCDPISGHVSLFWYQQALGQGPEFLTYFQNEAQLDKSGLPSDRFFAERPEGSVSTLKIQRTQQEDSAVYLCASRPDRVYDNVLTFGAGSRLTVL.

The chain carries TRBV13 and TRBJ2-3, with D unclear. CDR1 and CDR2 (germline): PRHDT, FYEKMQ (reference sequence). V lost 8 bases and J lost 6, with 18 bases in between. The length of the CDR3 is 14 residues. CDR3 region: CASGPGVPHDTQYF. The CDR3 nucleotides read TGTGCCAGCGGGCCCGGAGTCCCACACGATACGCAGTATTTT.

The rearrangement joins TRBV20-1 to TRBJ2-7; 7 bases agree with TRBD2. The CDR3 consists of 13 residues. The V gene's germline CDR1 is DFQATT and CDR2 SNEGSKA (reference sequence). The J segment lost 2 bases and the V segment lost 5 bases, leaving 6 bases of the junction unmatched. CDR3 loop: CSAQSGGPYEQYF. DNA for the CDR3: TGCAGTGCTCAGTCGGGGGGACCCTACGAGCAGTACTTC.

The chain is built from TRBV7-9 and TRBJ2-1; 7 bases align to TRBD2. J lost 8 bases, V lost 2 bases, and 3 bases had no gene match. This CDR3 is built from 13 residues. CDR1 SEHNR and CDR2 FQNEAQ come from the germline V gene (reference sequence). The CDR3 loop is CASSLTTSDEQFF. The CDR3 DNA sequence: TGTGCCAGCAGCTTAACCACTAGCGATGAGCAGTTCTTC.

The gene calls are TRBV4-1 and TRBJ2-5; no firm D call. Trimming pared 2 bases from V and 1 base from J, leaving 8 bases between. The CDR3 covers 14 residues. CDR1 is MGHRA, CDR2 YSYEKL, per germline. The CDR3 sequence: CASSQIGIQETQYF. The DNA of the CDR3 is TGCGCCAGCAGCCAAATAGGCATCCAAGAGACCCAGTACTTC.

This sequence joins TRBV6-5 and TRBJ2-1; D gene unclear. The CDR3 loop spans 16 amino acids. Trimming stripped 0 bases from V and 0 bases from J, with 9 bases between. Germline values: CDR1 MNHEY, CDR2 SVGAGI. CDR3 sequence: CASSYSVWGSYNEQFF. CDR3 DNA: TGTGCCAGCAGTTACTCCGTATGGGGCTCCTACAATGAGCAGTTCTTC.

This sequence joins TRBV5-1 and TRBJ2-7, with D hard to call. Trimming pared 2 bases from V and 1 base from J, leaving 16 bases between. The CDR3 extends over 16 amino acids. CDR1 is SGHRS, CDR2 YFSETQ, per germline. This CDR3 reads CASSFGTRSRSYEQYF. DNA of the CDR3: TGCGCCAGCAGCTTTGGTACCCGGTCTAGGTCCTACGAGCAGTACTTC.

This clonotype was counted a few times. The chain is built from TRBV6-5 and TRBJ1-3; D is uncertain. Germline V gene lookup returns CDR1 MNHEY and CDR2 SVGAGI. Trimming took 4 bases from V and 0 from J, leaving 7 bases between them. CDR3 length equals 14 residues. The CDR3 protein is CASSSAFSGNTIYF. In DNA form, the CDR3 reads TGTGCCAGCAGTTCCGCTTTCTCTGGAAACACCATATATTTT.

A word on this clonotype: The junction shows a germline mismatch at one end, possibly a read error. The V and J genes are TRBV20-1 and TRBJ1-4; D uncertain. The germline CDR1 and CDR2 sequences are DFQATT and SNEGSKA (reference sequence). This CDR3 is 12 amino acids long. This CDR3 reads CGAYQTNEKLFF. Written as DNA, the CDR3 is TGCGGTGCTTACCAAACTAATGAAAAACTGTTTTTT.